This paragraph covers one TCR beta chain sequence. This clone was seen more than once but under ten times. Its recognized antigen is unknown. Nothing much larger sits one base from this clone, and base qualities are not available. The data stem from a study of blood T cell repertoires in COVID-19 (dated by TCRdb to 2018 to 2021). Turning to the overall study: The collaborator samples originated in the United States, Italy and Spain and spanned the acute and convalescent phases of COVID-19. The material from the prospective study consisted of cDNA or gDNA derived from T cells, B-cell-depleted T cells, or PBMCs. The dataset comprised deeply sampled blood TCRbeta repertoires from subjects exposed to, actively infected with, or recovered from COVID-19. The repertoires were released in a freely available public database meant as a resource for research on the immune response to SARS-CoV-2. Samples were obtained from the ongoing ImmuneRACE study (first 160 participants) and from over a thousand subjects provided by 6 global collaborators. Sample metadata almost always included a de-identified subject ID, COVID-19 status, age in years and sex. Where available, HLA class I and class II types were taken from metadata supplied by the sample provider and were not determined by assay-based typing.

TCRbeta CDR3 regions were amplified from genomic DNA using the immunoSEQ Assay, a bias-controlled multiplex PCR. The paper's data handling went like this. The number of nucleated cells in each sample was estimated from the amplification of reference gene primers within the assay. To quantify the absolute abundance of each unique TCRbeta CDR3 rearrangement, sequence reads were collapsed and filtered. For each sample, productive Simpson clonality was calculated by taking the square root of Simpson's diversity index across productive rearrangements. The immuneACCESS repertoire file appears here via TCRdb, limited to in-frame rearrangements. These files lack a portion of the clones; in checked studies, under half of the deficit traces to unresolved V genes, and the cause of the others is not known. From that table come the V and J calls and clone size; the DNA was used to work out D and trimming. The sample data list around 160,000 clones, and 80% of these were observed just once. Roughly 13% of the sample comes from the top ten.

What the authors observed across the whole study: The amount of clinical and demographic metadata varied by source and participant and was provided uncurated.

Here V drops 1 base and J drops 2 bases, and the junction holds 3 bases not matched to any gene. Spanning cysteine to phenylalanine, the CDR3 consists of 15 amino acids. Only the CDR3 region is kept as DNA, spanning 45 bases read in frame from base 1. CDR1 and CDR2 (SNHLY, FYNNEI) derive from the germline V gene. Collaborating institutions collected whole blood in K2EDTA tubes following their own protocols. For TCRbeta analysis, collaborators shipped samples in one of three forms: frozen whole blood, isolated PBMCs, or DNA extracted from either of those sample types. The chain uses TRBV2 and TRBJ1-2; 8 of the junction bases match TRBD1. The sequencing sample was made of peripheral blood. This sequence was found in a man aged 55-75 years with active or convalescent COVID-19. In nucleotide form, the sequence is TGTGCCAGCAGTGAAGGTGGACAGGGCAACTATGGCTACACCTTC. Its coded protein is CASSEGGQGNYGYTF.